What follows describes a single T cell receptor beta chain. What it binds is unknown. With survey level as its setting, the immunoSEQ assay was v3.0. Clones were read by immunoSEQ multiplex PCR, and TCRdb kept only the in-frame ones, dropping some. This sample has roughly 12,000 clones, with about four fifths found just once. The data originate from a study of long-term antiretroviral therapy in people with HIV. Study-level results: With ART, diversity went up but was still lower than in transplant donor controls. Neither ART adherence, viral resistance nor therapy changes were documented.

Specimen: unsorted PBMCs, collected 1.2 years after starting antiretroviral therapy. The clonotype comes from a man aged 40-55 years with HIV.

CDR3 region: CASNRAQGGEQYF. In nucleotides, the CDR3 is TGTGCCAGCAATCGGGCCCAGGGAGGGGAGCAGTACTTC. The chain combines TRBV7-9 with TRBJ2-7; 7 bases are shared with TRBD2. The ends lost 7 bases at V and 7 bases at J; junction bases unmatched: 10. Germline V gene data show CDR1 as SEHNR and CDR2 as FQNEAQ (reference sequence). The CDR3 sequence is 13 residues long.